This TCR beta chain came from a study of blood T cell repertoires in COVID-19. About the research overall: From T cells, B-cell-depleted T cells, or PBMCs came the material, which was cDNA or gDNA.

The ends were cut back, 4 bases at V and 1 base at J, with 9 bases in the middle. Germline values: CDR1 SGHRS, CDR2 YFSETQ. CDR3 length: 13 amino acids. Data came from immunoSEQ multiplex PCR; TCRdb stores just in-frame clones and leaves some out. The table shows some 150,000 clones, with approximately 85% occurring only once. Patients in Seattle were enrolled during active infection, then followed longitudinally. V is TRBV5-1 and J is TRBJ2-7; D is undetermined. Sequencing used peripheral blood. This receptor was taken from a woman in her sixties with COVID-19, enrolled during active disease. CDR3 bases: TGCGCCAGCAGCCCTTTAGAGTCCTACGAGCAGTACTTC. Protein sequence: CASSPLESYEQYF.